These 24 T cell receptor beta chains were sequenced from one sample in a study of blood T cell repertoires in COVID-19. TCRdb's table, derived via immunoSEQ multiplex PCR, lists solely in-frame clones and lacks some. The sample carries around 82,000 clones, 85% recorded once. The sequenced sample consisted of peripheral blood. These receptors all come from a man aged 50-59 years with COVID-19, enrolled during active disease.

V usage is TRBV7-2 and J usage is TRBJ1-5, with TRBD1 matching 9 bases. Germline CDR1 reads SGHTA; CDR2 reads FQGNSA. Losses at the gene ends were 7 bases for V and 4 bases for J; bases not matched to a gene: 8. CDR3 length: 15 residues. CDR3 amino acids: CASTPTGTGNQPQHF. For the CDR3, the DNA is TGTGCCAGCACCCCCACCGGGACAGGGAATCAGCCCCAGCATTTT.

J is TRBJ1-1 and V is TRBV14; D perhaps matches TRBD1 (6 bases). Germline V gene data show CDR1 as SGHDN and CDR2 as FVKESK. The CDR3 runs 13 residues. V was cut by 4 bases and J by 8 bases, with 14 bases left in between. The CDR3 DNA reads as TGTGCCAGCAGCCTGACTCGACAGGCCGAAGCTTTCTTT. Translating gives CASSLTRQAEAFF.

V is TRBV30 and J is TRBJ2-5; perhaps TRBD2 as D (5 bases). The CDR3 spans 12 residues. V lost 2 bases and J 3 bases, leaving 7 bases between the germline ends. Germline-derived CDR1 and CDR2 are GTSNPN and SVGIG (reference sequence). CDR3 sequence reads: CAWSHGKETQYF. The CDR3 DNA follows: TGTGCCTGGAGTCACGGGAAAGAGACCCAGTACTTC.

This chain joins TRBV27 and TRBJ1-2, with 9 bases aligning to TRBD1. V shed 3 bases, J shed 5 bases, and the junction held 13 bases outside the gene matches. The CDR3 is 17 residues long. The germline V gene encodes CDR1 MNHEY and CDR2 SMNVEV (reference sequence). The CDR3 nucleotides are TGTGCCAGCAGTTTCACCGGGACAGGGCCGTTTGGGTATGGCTACACCTTC. As protein: CASSFTGTGPFGYGYTF.

The V and J genes are TRBV30 and TRBJ2-7; 7 bases agree with TRBD1. V lost 4 bases, J lost 1 base, and 10 bases stayed unmatched. Germline CDR1 GTSNPN, CDR2 SVGIG (reference sequence). The CDR3 runs to 15 residues. CDR3 sequence reads: CAWKQRGGQSYEQYF. For the CDR3, the DNA is TGTGCCTGGAAGCAGCGAGGGGGCCAATCCTACGAGCAGTACTTC.

The chain recombines TRBV6-1 with TRBJ2-1; TRBD2 might be the D (6 bases). The ends were cut back, 0 bases at V and 1 base at J, with 13 bases in the middle. This CDR3 has 17 amino acids. Looked up from germline, CDR1 is MNHNS and CDR2 is SASEGT. The DNA of the CDR3 is TGTGCCAGCAGTGAAGCGAGGGCTAGCGCATCCTACAATGAGCAGTTCTTC. It specifies CASSEARASASYNEQFF.

This chain links TRBV28 with TRBJ1-5, with 9 bases matching TRBD1. The CDR3 contains 20 residues. Looked up from germline, CDR1 is MDHEN and CDR2 is SYDVKM. With V trimmed by 3 bases and J by 0 bases, 15 bases remained unmatched. The CDR3 loop is CASSFIPRTGVKYSNQPQHF. CDR3 DNA sequence: TGTGCCAGCAGTTTCATCCCCAGGACAGGGGTCAAATATAGCAATCAGCCCCAGCATTTT. Full variable domain (outside the CDR3, taken from reference TRBV28 and TRBJ1-5): DVKVTQSSRYLVKRTGEKVFLECVQDMDHENMFWYRQDPGLGLRLIYFSYDVKMKEKGDIPEGYSVSREKKERFSLILESASTNQTSMYLCASSFIPRTGVKYSNQPQHFGDGTRLSIL.

The chain links TRBV28 to TRBJ1-5; no reliable D call. V shed 5 bases and J shed 2 bases, with 16 bases lying between them. The CDR3 extends over 16 amino acids. The germline V gene has CDR1 MDHEN and CDR2 SYDVKM. CDR3 DNA: TGTGCCAGCAGTACTCGACTCCTAGCAGGCAATCAGCCCCAGCATTTT. Encoded protein: CASSTRLLAGNQPQHF.

This sequence joins TRBV7-2 and TRBJ2-4; 8 bases map to TRBD1. In germline, CDR1 is SGHTA, CDR2 FQGNSA. V dropped 5 bases and J dropped 0; count of bases not matched to a gene: 3. The CDR3 has 15 amino acids. CDR3 in amino acids: CASSGQGLAKNIQYF. DNA of the CDR3: TGTGCCAGCAGCGGACAGGGCCTAGCCAAAAACATTCAGTACTTC.

This clone was picked up a small number of times. This chain joins TRBV13 and TRBJ1-1, with 7 bases fitting TRBD1. The CDR3 spans 17 residues. Germline V gene sequence: CDR1 PRHDT, CDR2 FYEKMQ (reference sequence). With V trimmed by 2 bases and J by 0 bases, 9 bases remained unmatched. The CDR3 loop is CASSLIQGQRMNTEAFF. CDR3 bases: TGTGCCAGCAGCTTAATCCAGGGACAGAGGATGAACACTGAAGCTTTCTTT. Filled out from reference TRBV13 and TRBJ1-1, the complete variable domain reads AAGVIQSPRHLIKEKRETATLKCYPIPRHDTVYWYQQGPGQDPQFLISFYEKMQSDKGSIPDRFSAQQFSDYHSELNMSSLELGDSALYFCASSLIQGQRMNTEAFFGQGTRLTVV.

V and J are TRBV7-8 and TRBJ2-1; D possibly corresponds to TRBD2 (5 bases). The V end was cut by 5 bases, the J end by 0 bases, with 11 bases between. This CDR3 contains 15 residues. Germline lookup yields CDR1 SGHVS and CDR2 FQNEAQ. CDR3 protein: CASSQLGVSYNEQFF. The CDR3 coding sequence is TGTGCCAGCAGCCAACTGGGAGTCTCCTACAATGAGCAGTTCTTC.

V gene TRBV7-9 combines with J gene TRBJ2-7, with 8 bases identical to TRBD1. CDR1 is SEHNR and CDR2 is FQNEAQ in the germline V gene (reference sequence). The CDR3 spans 15 residues. J gave up 2 bases and V 5 bases, and 8 bases lay outside the gene matches. In DNA form, the CDR3 reads TGTGCCAGCAGCCCCACAGGGGGTGTTACCTACGAGCAGTACTTC. Translation: CASSPTGGVTYEQYF. Drawing the rest from reference TRBV7-9 and TRBJ2-7, the complete variable domain is DTGVSQNPRHKITKRGQNVTFRCDPISEHNRLYWYRQTLGQGPEFLTYFQNEAQLEKSRLLSDRFSAERPKGSFSTLEIQRTEQGDSAMYLCASSPTGGVTYEQYFGPGTRLTVT.

The gene calls are TRBV29-1 and TRBJ2-5; 9 nucleotides match TRBD1. Germline V gene data show CDR1 as SQVTM and CDR2 as ANQGSEA. The CDR3 covers 13 residues. With 5 bases clipped from V and 5 bases from J, the junction kept 6 bases outside the gene matches. Here the CDR3 reads CSVTGGDWETQYF. In nucleotides, the CDR3 is TGCAGCGTTACAGGGGGCGATTGGGAGACCCAGTACTTC.

This rearrangement joins TRBV5-1 to TRBJ2-7, with D uncertain. Between the trimmed V and J ends, which lost 2 bases and 6 bases, there was a span of 12 bases. The CDR3 runs to 13 residues. CDR1 is SGHRS, CDR2 YFSETQ, per germline. CDR3 loop: CASSFPETSEQYF. The CDR3 coding sequence is TGCGCCAGCAGCTTCCCGGAGACCTCCGAGCAGTACTTC.

The CDR3 loop reads CASSLSGATSQPQHF. DNA of the CDR3: TGCGCCAGCAGCTTGTCTGGGGCGACTTCCCAGCCCCAGCATTTT. The chain combines TRBV5-1 with TRBJ1-5, with D possibly matching TRBD1 (5 bases). Germline V gene sequence: CDR1 SGHRS, CDR2 YFSETQ. The V and J ends lost 1 base and 7 bases respectively, with 15 bases between them. The CDR3 loop spans 15 amino acids.

The chain joins TRBV9 to TRBJ2-3; 11 nucleotides line up with TRBD2. The length of the CDR3 is 16 residues. Germline CDR1 SGDLS, CDR2 YYNGEE. The V gene end was trimmed by 2 bases and the J gene end by 3 bases; junction bases not matched to a gene: 5. In DNA, the CDR3 is TGTGCCAGCAGCGTCTTCACTAGCGGGGGAACAGATACGCAGTATTTT. This encodes CASSVFTSGGTDTQYF.

The chain has TRBV5-1 and TRBJ2-7; 7 nucleotides match TRBD2. Germline CDR1 SGHRS, CDR2 YFSETQ. CDR3 length: 15 amino acids. Unmatched junction bases numbered 11, after V lost 3 bases and J lost 5 bases. CDR3 bases: TGCGCCAGCAGCTACTCATCCGGGACTACCCACGAGCAGTACTTC. It specifies CASSYSSGTTHEQYF.

The rearrangement links TRBV29-1 to TRBJ2-7, with a tentative D call TRBD2 (5 bases). Germline values: CDR1 SQVTM, CDR2 ANQGSEA. Trimming shortened V by 3 bases and J by 4 bases, and 13 bases separated the two germline ends. CDR3 length equals 13 residues. The chain's CDR3 is CSVEGEDPYEQYF. In nucleotides, the CDR3 is TGCAGCGTTGAGGGAGAGGACCCATACGAGCAGTACTTC.

This chain joins TRBV7-2 and TRBJ1-3; no definite D call. The CDR3 spans 15 residues. V lost 0 bases and J 3 bases, leaving 9 bases between the germline ends. CDR1 SGHTA and CDR2 FQGNSA come from the germline V gene. The CDR3 nucleotides are TGTGCCAGCAGCTTAGCGCGGCAGTTTGGAAACACCATATATTTT. Its protein is CASSLARQFGNTIYF.

The chain uses TRBV28 and TRBJ1-5; no definite D call. The V gene's germline CDR1 is MDHEN and CDR2 SYDVKM. V shed 3 bases and J shed 5 bases, with 11 bases lying between them. This CDR3 region has 14 residues. The CDR3 DNA reads as TGTGCCAGCAGTTTCCGGAGGAGTGATCAGCCCCAGCATTTT. Translating it yields CASSFRRSDQPQHF. Using reference TRBV28 and TRBJ1-5 for the parts outside the CDR3, the full variable domain is DVKVTQSSRYLVKRTGEKVFLECVQDMDHENMFWYRQDPGLGLRLIYFSYDVKMKEKGDIPEGYSVSREKKERFSLILESASTNQTSMYLCASSFRRSDQPQHFGDGTRLSIL.

V and J are TRBV5-1 and TRBJ2-7; D is possibly TRBD2 (6 bases). Between the trimmed V and J ends, which lost 4 bases and 5 bases, there was a span of 13 bases. The CDR3 length is 13 residues. Per the germline V gene, CDR1 is SGHRS and CDR2 is YFSETQ. The DNA of the CDR3 is TGCGCCAGCAGCCCGCAAGGGAGGAACGAGCAGTACTTC. It codes for CASSPQGRNEQYF.

This chain uses TRBV6-4 with TRBJ1-5, with 9 bases lining up with TRBD1. V lost 6 bases and J lost 3; bases outside the gene matches: 12. From germline, CDR1 is MRHNA and CDR2 SNTAGT. CDR3 length equals 17 residues. CDR3 DNA sequence: TGTGCCAGCAGAGTTCACACCGGGACAGGGAACAATCAGCCCCAGCATTTT. Protein product: CASRVHTGTGNNQPQHF.

The gene calls are TRBV27 and TRBJ2-7, with 8 bases fitting TRBD2. Germline-derived CDR1 and CDR2 are MNHEY and SMNVEV (reference sequence). This CDR3 is 14 amino acids long. Losses at the gene ends were 6 bases for V and 2 bases for J; bases not matched to a gene: 6. CDR3 sequence (DNA): TGTGCCAGCAGACTAAGCGGGAGCACCTACGAGCAGTACTTC. This translates into CASRLSGSTYEQYF.

The V gene is TRBV7-2, the J gene TRBJ2-1; D might be TRBD2 (6 bases). Trimming removed 8 bases from V and 3 bases from J, with 17 bases in between. Germline loops: CDR1 SGHTA, CDR2 FQGNSA. CDR3 length: 15 amino acids. CDR3 nucleotide sequence: TGTGCCAGCGCCTGGGGGGACTTATTCTACAATGAGCAGTTCTTC. Translating gives CASAWGDLFYNEQFF.